This T cell receptor beta chain was retrieved from a study of blood T cell repertoires in COVID-19. Study background: The United States, Italy and Spain supplied acute and convalescent COVID-19 samples. T cells, B-cell-depleted T cells, or PBMCs supplied cDNA or gDNA.

To note about this clone: An end of the junction differs from the germline gene, which may be a read error.

TCRdb keeps only in-frame clones here, not all; method: immunoSEQ multiplex PCR. The data contain under 300,000 clones, around 86% of them singletons. Germline CDR1 reads SEHNR; CDR2 reads FQNEAQ (reference sequence). The CDR3 spans 19 residues. The TCR originated in a middle-aged woman who had recovered from COVID-19. Sequenced material: peripheral blood. The J gene is TRBJ2-6, the V gene TRBV7-9; the match to TRBD1 covers 8 bases. This chain's CDR3 is CASRRTGQGPGSGANVLTF. The CDR3 nucleotides read TGTGCCAGCAGACGCACAGGACAGGGACCAGGCTCTGGCGCCAACGTCCTGACTTTC.